These 8 T cell receptor beta chains share one sample of origin, sequenced in a study of blood T cell repertoires in COVID-19. Sequencing used immunoSEQ multiplex PCR; TCRdb keeps in-frame clones, though not all of them. The sample includes 200,000 to 250,000 clones, nearly 90% of them seen just once. Sequenced sample: peripheral blood. The origin of the receptors is a woman under 30 who had recovered from COVID-19.

The rearrangement joins TRBV4-2 to TRBJ2-7, with 7 bases that match TRBD2. Trimming at V came to 0 bases and at J to 4 bases, leaving 12 bases not matched to a gene. This CDR3 spans 17 amino acids. The V gene's germline CDR1 is LGHNA and CDR2 YNFKEQ. CDR3 loop: CASSQERSGYLAYEQYF. Here the CDR3 DNA reads TGTGCCAGCAGCCAAGAGCGTAGCGGGTACCTAGCGTACGAGCAGTACTTC.

J is TRBJ2-2 and V is TRBV29-1, with D perhaps matching TRBD1 (7 bases). The CDR3 is 13 amino acids. The V gene's germline CDR1 is SQVTM and CDR2 ANQGSEA. Between the trimmed V and J ends, which lost 6 bases and 5 bases, there was a span of 13 bases. CDR3 nucleotides: TGCAGCGTGCGGGACAGTCGGACCGGGGAGCTGTTTTTT. Translating it yields CSVRDSRTGELFF.

The chain is built from TRBV5-6 and TRBJ1-1; a weak D match, TRBD1 (6 bases). The germline V gene has CDR1 SGHDT and CDR2 YYEEEE. Trimming cost V 3 bases and J 3 bases, with 12 bases left between them. This CDR3 has 14 residues. The DNA for the CDR3 is TGTGCCAGCAGCTCCTCCAGGGGCTACACTGAAGCTTTCTTT. It codes for CASSSSRGYTEAFF.

The chain has TRBV5-1 and TRBJ2-1; 11 positions match TRBD2. The V and J ends lost 7 bases and 3 bases, in that order; junction bases with no gene match: 6. This CDR3 has 15 residues. From germline, CDR1 is SGHRS and CDR2 YFSETQ. The CDR3 DNA follows: TGCGCCAGCGCCATTCTAGCGGGGGGCTACAATGAGCAGTTCTTC. This gives the protein CASAILAGGYNEQFF. The full variable domain, its missing parts supplied by reference TRBV5-1 and TRBJ2-1, is KAGVTQTPRYLIKTRGQQVTLSCSPISGHRSVSWYQQTPGQGLQFLFEYFSETQRNKGNFPGRFSGRQFSNSRSEMNVSTLELGDSALYLCASAILAGGYNEQFFGPGTRLTVL.

V and J are TRBV11-2 and TRBJ1-1; D possibly corresponds to TRBD1 (6 bases). Trimming stripped 0 bases from V and 8 bases from J, with 10 bases between. The germline V gene has CDR1 SGHAT and CDR2 FQNNGV. The CDR3 loop spans 13 amino acids. DNA for the CDR3: TGTGCCAGCAGCTTAGAGAGAGGGACAGAAGCTTTCTTT. It yields the protein CASSLERGTEAFF.

The CDR3 is CAWSFPGHLYNEQFF. The CDR3 DNA reads as TGTGCCTGGAGTTTCCCGGGACACCTATACAATGAGCAGTTCTTC. The genes are TRBV30 and TRBJ2-1, with a possible D match to TRBD1 (6 bases). The germline V gene encodes CDR1 GTSNPN and CDR2 SVGIG (reference sequence). CDR3 length equals 15 residues. Trimming shortened V by 2 bases and J by 4 bases, and 15 bases separated the two germline ends. Looking up the rest from reference TRBV30 and TRBJ2-1 gives the full variable domain: SQTIHQWPATLVQPVGSPLSLECTVEGTSNPNLYWYRQAAGRGLQLLFYSVGIGQISSEVPQNLSASRPQDRQFILSSKKLLLSDSGFYLCAWSFPGHLYNEQFFGPGTRLTVL.

CDR3 sequence (DNA): TGTGCCAGCAGTTTATTAAGTCGTCAGGGGGTGGGCAAGCAGTTCTTC. It is translated as CASSLLSRQGVGKQFF. V and J are TRBV27 and TRBJ2-1; 7 positions agree with TRBD1. V lost 1 base and J lost 11; bases outside the gene matches: 14. This CDR3 has 16 residues. Germline V gene data show CDR1 as MNHEY and CDR2 as SMNVEV (reference sequence).

The V call is TRBV24-1, the J call TRBJ2-7; a weak D match, TRBD2 (5 bases). The germline gives CDR1 KGHDR, CDR2 SFDVKD. The CDR3 has 11 residues. The germline V and J ends were trimmed by 8 bases and 3 bases, with 7 bases remaining between them. This chain's CDR3 is CATMRDYEQYF. In DNA, the CDR3 is TGTGCCACCATGAGGGACTACGAGCAGTACTTC.